Presented here are 10 T cell receptor beta chains from one specimen sequenced in a study of blood T cell repertoires in COVID-19. Clones were sequenced by immunoSEQ multiplex PCR, and TCRdb holds only the in-frame ones, with some missing. The sample lists fewer than 450,000 clones; more than 70% were seen once. Material for sequencing was PBMCs or T cells enriched from blood (not recorded which). The receptors come from a woman younger than 30 who had recovered from COVID-19.

The V gene is TRBV9, the J gene TRBJ1-4; 7 nucleotides agree with TRBD1. Trimming took 0 bases from V and 8 from J; bases not matched to a gene: 4. The CDR3 spans 14 residues. Germline CDR1 is SGDLS and CDR2 is YYNGEE. The DNA of the CDR3 is TGTGCCAGCAGCGTAGGACAGGGAGACGAAAAACTGTTTTTT. It translates to CASSVGQGDEKLFF.

The chain links TRBV19 to TRBJ1-2; tentatively, D is TRBD1 (6 bases). V was shortened by 6 bases and J by 3 bases, with 17 bases between the two germline ends. CDR1 is LNHDA, CDR2 SQIVND, per germline (reference sequence). This CDR3 has 15 residues. The DNA for the CDR3 is TGTGCCAGTAGAGAGGGTTGGGGGGGCCACTATGGCTACACCTTC. Its translation is CASREGWGGHYGYTF.

The genes are TRBV5-1 and TRBJ1-5; 7 bases agree with TRBD1. V trimming: 4 bases; J trimming: 2 bases; junction bases outside the gene matches: 9. Germline V lookup: CDR1 SGHRS, CDR2 YFSETQ. This CDR3 has 16 amino acids. DNA of the CDR3: TGCGCCAGCAGCCTCGGAGAGACAGGGCGCAATCAGCCCCAGCATTTT. It codes for CASSLGETGRNQPQHF.

The chain links TRBV6-2 or TRBV6-3 to TRBJ1-2; D is undetermined. Germline CDR1 reads MNHEY; CDR2 reads SVGEGT. The CDR3 totals 13 residues. The germline V and J ends were trimmed by 5 bases and 4 bases, with 11 bases remaining between them. CDR3 sequence: CASSTPESYGYTF. The CDR3 DNA follows: TGTGCCAGCAGTACCCCGGAGTCCTATGGCTACACCTTC.

The gene calls are TRBV3-1 (or the pseudogene TRBV3-2) and TRBJ1-1; 7 bases agree with TRBD1. Per the germline V gene, CDR1 is LGHDT and CDR2 is YNNKEL (reference sequence). V lost 5 bases and J lost 4; bases outside the gene matches: 10. This CDR3 is built from 15 residues. The CDR3 DNA is TGTGCCAGCAGCGAAAAGGGACAGCTCCTCACTGAAGCTTTCTTT. It translates to CASSEKGQLLTEAFF.

The chain couples TRBV5-1 to TRBJ1-2; D is unresolved. The CDR3 is made up of 14 amino acids. Germline assignment: CDR1 SGHRS and CDR2 YFSETQ. V dropped 4 bases and J dropped 6 bases, with 16 bases sitting between them. The CDR3: CASSRSGQRDGYTF. As DNA, the CDR3 is TGCGCCAGCAGCCGTTCTGGGCAGCGGGATGGCTACACCTTC.

This clone has a handful of counts. The chain combines TRBV3-1 (or the pseudogene TRBV3-2) with TRBJ2-1, with 8 bases lining up with TRBD2. This CDR3 is built from 13 residues. The ends lost 0 bases at V and 11 bases at J; junction bases unmatched: 3. Germline CDR1 is LGHDT and CDR2 is YNNKEL (reference sequence). The CDR3 here is CASSQDGSGKQFF. CDR3 nucleotide sequence: TGTGCCAGCAGCCAAGATGGTAGCGGGAAGCAGTTCTTC.

The V gene is TRBV14, the J gene TRBJ1-1, with D possibly TRBD1 on 5 matching bases. This CDR3 is built from 14 residues. Between the trimmed V and J ends, which lost 0 bases and 5 bases, there was a span of 10 bases. CDR1 and CDR2 (germline): SGHDN, FVKESK. The CDR3 loop reads CASSQDIGGTEAFF. CDR3 coding DNA: TGTGCCAGCAGCCAAGATATTGGGGGGACTGAAGCTTTCTTT.

The chain has TRBV7-2 and TRBJ2-7; 7 bases map to TRBD1. This CDR3 is 13 amino acids long. V was clipped by 4 bases and J by 2 bases; unmatched bases: 2. Germline-derived CDR1 and CDR2 are SGHTA and FQGNSA. The CDR3 loop is CASSSTGAYEQYF. In nucleotides, the CDR3 is TGTGCCAGCAGCTCCACAGGGGCCTACGAGCAGTACTTC.

V is TRBV10-2 and J is TRBJ1-4, with D unresolved. The CDR3 covers 12 residues. CDR1 is WSHSY, CDR2 SAAADI, per germline. The V end was cut by 5 bases, the J end by 4 bases, with 5 bases between. CDR3 DNA sequence: TGCGCCAGCAGTCGGTTTAATGAAAAACTGTTTTTT. It codes for CASSRFNEKLFF.